This TCR beta chain emerged from a study of T cell responses to AZD1222 COVID-19 vaccine. Study-level points and caveats: Donors, mostly white British, included more females; clonal diversity was possibly underestimated. The study identified only six AZD1222 recipients as seropositive at baseline. Researchers report vaccine-associated CD4 TCRs spanning spike, with dominance at 160-218 and 743-854. Reportedly, close to half of spike-specific TCRs are directed against unmutated variant regions.

For this clone: Its target is not known.

Libraries were prepared by immunoSEQ multiplex PCR; TCRdb keeps only in-frame clonotypes and omits some of them. The sample lists approximately 110,000 clones; less than 90% were seen once. The V gene's germline CDR1 is MNHEY and CDR2 SVGEGT. The V segment lost 2 bases and the J segment 5 bases; nucleotides outside the gene matches: 4. The CDR3 extends over 14 amino acids. V usage is TRBV6-2 or TRBV6-3 and J usage is TRBJ2-7; 9 bases map to TRBD2. The sample here was peripheral blood, taken on day 0 of AZD1222 vaccination. The receptor was isolated from an adult in good health. The CDR3 sequence is CASSYVAGVDEQYF. The CDR3 DNA sequence: TGTGCCAGCAGTTACGTAGCGGGAGTCGACGAGCAGTACTTC.